This TCR beta chain was found in a study of blood T cell repertoires in COVID-19. Only in-frame clones appear in the TCRdb table, and some are missing; sequencing was by immunoSEQ multiplex PCR. The sample includes about 230,000 clones, more than 80% seen only once; the top ten take 1.8%. The V segment lost 5 bases and the J segment 11 bases; nucleotides outside the gene matches: 11. CDR1 MNHEY and CDR2 SVGAGI come from the germline V gene. The CDR3 consists of 15 residues. This clonotype was sampled from a man aged 55 to 70 who had recovered from COVID-19. The rearrangement uses TRBV6-5 and TRBJ1-4, with 10 nucleotides matching TRBD1. What was sequenced was PBMCs or T cells enriched from blood (not recorded which). The CDR3 protein is CASSLSTGGAEKLFF. CDR3 in DNA: TGTGCCAGCAGTCTGTCGACAGGGGGCGCGGAGAAACTGTTTTTT.